Presented here are 21 T cell receptor beta chains from one specimen sequenced in a study of identical twins. From the 5' RACE reads, TCRdb called clonotypes with MiXCR, one entry per CDR3 protein. Of hundreds of thousands of distinct CDR3 sequences listed, 7.1% were seen once; the top ten hold roughly 1.5%. This sample also belongs to another study, concerning yellow fever vaccine responses in identical twins.

The sequencing sample was made of PBMCs. Receptor source: a young woman in good health.

This clonotype was seen repeatedly, ten times or more. The chain combines TRBV12-3 or TRBV12-4 with TRBJ2-2; D may be TRBD1 (6 bases). The germline V and J ends were trimmed by 6 bases and 0 bases, with 17 bases remaining between them. The length of the CDR3 is 17 residues. The CDR3 bases are TGTGCCAGCAGCTCCCCGGGACAAAGACCGAACACCGGGGAGCTGTTTTTT. As protein: CASSSPGQRPNTGELFF.

This clonotype was counted many times. The rearrangement joins TRBV7-8 to TRBJ1-6; D is unclear. V was cut by 5 bases and J by 8 bases, with 16 bases left in between. CDR1 and CDR2 (germline): SGHVS, FQNEAQ. CDR3 size: 15 residues. DNA of the CDR3: TGTGCCAGCAGCCTATTCCAAGCGGCGGATTCACCCCTCCACTTT. This gives the protein CASSLFQAADSPLHF. The entire variable domain, with the rest obtained from reference TRBV7-8 and TRBJ1-6, is as follows: GAGVSQSPRYKVAKRGQDVALRCDPISGHVSLFWYQQALGQGPEFLTYFQNEAQLDKSGLPSDRFFAERPEGSVSTLKIQRTQQEDSAVYLCASSLFQAADSPLHFGNGTRLTVT.

This chain joins TRBV11-2 and TRBJ2-5, with D maybe TRBD2 (5 bases). V was clipped by 0 bases and J by 5 bases, with 19 bases between them. The germline CDR1 and CDR2 sequences are SGHAT and FQNNGV. The CDR3 totals 17 residues. The CDR3 coding sequence is TGTGCCAGCAGCTTAGATTGGCATTGGAGGCGCGTGGAGACCCAGTACTTC. Its translation: CASSLDWHWRRVETQYF. Full variable domain (remainder filled in from reference TRBV11-2 and TRBJ2-5): EAGVAQSPRYKIIEKRQSVAFWCNPISGHATLYWYQQILGQGPKLLIQFQNNGVVDDSQLPKDRFSAERLKGVDSTLKIQPAKLEDSAVYLCASSLDWHWRRVETQYFGPGTRLLVL.

The V and J genes are TRBV9 and TRBJ2-7, with 11 bases fitting TRBD2. Germline loops: CDR1 SGDLS, CDR2 YYNGEE. The V and J ends lost 0 bases and 4 bases, in that order; junction bases with no gene match: 12. This CDR3 has 18 residues. The CDR3 protein is CASSVGTGRLAGKYEQYF. The DNA for the CDR3 is TGTGCCAGCAGCGTAGGAACGGGTCGACTAGCGGGAAAGTACGAGCAGTACTTC.

V is TRBV4-2 and J is TRBJ2-7; 9 bases are a match to TRBD2. Losses at the gene ends were 0 bases for V and 2 bases for J; bases not matched to a gene: 2. CDR1 is LGHNA, CDR2 YNFKEQ, per germline. This CDR3 region has 15 residues. The CDR3 coding sequence is TGTGCCAGCAGCCAAGAGGCGGGAGGGCCCTACGAGCAGTACTTC. Its protein product is CASSQEAGGPYEQYF.

The genes are TRBV11-2 and TRBJ1-2; D is uncertain. This CDR3 contains 12 residues. V dropped 6 bases and J dropped 4 bases, with 9 bases sitting between them. Germline CDR1 SGHAT, CDR2 FQNNGV. CDR3 coding DNA: TGTGCCAGCAGTGATGAATTCTATGGCTACACCTTC. As protein: CASSDEFYGYTF.

This clonotype occurred many times. The V and J genes are TRBV28 and TRBJ2-1; D is uncertain. Trimming pared 5 bases from V and 8 bases from J, leaving 13 bases between. The CDR3 length is 13 residues. Looked up from germline, CDR1 is MDHEN and CDR2 is SYDVKM. The CDR3 sequence: CASSLGVHDEQFF. CDR3 nucleotides: TGTGCCAGCAGTCTTGGTGTGCACGATGAGCAGTTCTTC.

The genes are TRBV20-1 and TRBJ2-6; 8 bases map to TRBD1. The CDR3 length is 14 residues. Germline CDR1 DFQATT, CDR2 SNEGSKA (reference sequence). V dropped 4 bases and J dropped 5; count of bases not matched to a gene: 4. The CDR3 reads CSATDRVWANVLTF. The CDR3 bases are TGCAGTGCTACGGACAGGGTCTGGGCCAACGTCCTGACTTTC.

V usage is TRBV29-1 and J usage is TRBJ2-1, with TRBD1 matching over 7 bases. V shed 5 bases, J shed 4 bases, and the junction held 5 bases outside the gene matches. CDR1 SQVTM and CDR2 ANQGSEA come from the germline V gene. The CDR3 runs 13 residues. The CDR3 here is CSVRTGGYNEQFF. CDR3 in DNA: TGCAGCGTTAGGACAGGAGGATACAATGAGCAGTTCTTC.

The CDR3 DNA sequence: TGTGCCAGCTGGATCCCCTCTGGGGCCAACGTCCTGACTTTC. As protein: CASWIPSGANVLTF. The rearrangement joins TRBV2 to TRBJ2-6, with D unclear. The CDR3 sequence is 14 residues long. Germline V gene sequence: CDR1 SNHLY, CDR2 FYNNEI. V was shortened by 8 bases and J by 0 bases, with 8 bases between the two germline ends.

The V call is TRBV2, the J call TRBJ2-5; D not certain. The CDR3 is 11 amino acids. V was cut by 8 bases and J by 4 bases, with 8 bases left in between. CDR1 and CDR2 (germline): SNHLY, FYNNEI. The CDR3 DNA reads as TGTGCCAGCCGGAAATCAGAGACCCAGTACTTC. Its translation is CASRKSETQYF. Combining the CDR3 with reference TRBV2 and TRBJ2-5 gives the whole variable domain EPEVTQTPSHQVTQMGQEVILRCVPISNHLYFYWYRQILGQKVEFLVSFYNNEISEKSEIFDDQFSVERPDGSNFTLKIRSTKLEDSAMYFCASRKSETQYFGPGTRLLVL.

This clonotype was picked up many times. The rearrangement uses TRBV10-3 and TRBJ2-7, with D perhaps TRBD1 or TRBD2 (5 bases each). V was pared by 4 bases and J by 5 bases, with 15 bases between. The CDR3 totals 14 residues. Per the germline V gene, CDR1 is ENHRY and CDR2 is SYGVKD. The DNA of the CDR3 is TGTGCCATCAGTGTCGGGGCTACGGTTGACGAGCAGTACTTC. Amino acid sequence: CAISVGATVDEQYF.

This chain uses TRBV7-9 with TRBJ2-5, with D possibly TRBD1 on 5 matching bases. The germline V gene encodes CDR1 SEHNR and CDR2 FQNEAQ (reference sequence). Between the trimmed V and J ends, which lost 1 base and 7 bases, there was a span of 16 bases. The CDR3 totals 15 residues. CDR3 sequence reads: CASSLVDSGLGTQYF. Written as DNA, the CDR3 is TGTGCCAGCAGCTTAGTGGATTCAGGGCTGGGGACCCAGTACTTC.

The chain has TRBV11-1 and TRBJ2-1; D remains unclear. Germline loops: CDR1 SGHAT, CDR2 FQDESV (reference sequence). The CDR3 runs to 16 residues. V dropped 1 base and J dropped 0 bases, with 10 bases sitting between them. The CDR3 here is CASSLVGGFSYNEQFF. The DNA of the CDR3 is TGTGCCAGCAGCTTAGTCGGCGGATTCTCCTACAATGAGCAGTTCTTC.

This clonotype was seen many times. J is TRBJ2-3 and V is TRBV7-6, with 11 bases lining up with TRBD2. The trim removed 6 bases at V and 4 bases at J, leaving 9 bases unmatched. CDR3 length: 16 residues. Germline V gene data show CDR1 as SGHVS and CDR2 as FNYEAQ. As DNA, the CDR3 is TGTGCCAGCAGACTAAGTAGCGGGGGGGCCTCAGATACGCAGTATTTT. It is translated as CASRLSSGGASDTQYF.

The rearrangement links TRBV20-1 to TRBJ2-6, with D hard to call. The CDR3 covers 14 residues. Per the germline V gene, CDR1 is DFQATT and CDR2 is SNEGSKA (reference sequence). The ends were cut back, 3 bases at V and 4 bases at J, with 10 bases in the middle. The CDR3: CSARNSKGANVLTF. The CDR3, as DNA: TGCAGTGCTAGGAACTCTAAGGGGGCCAACGTCCTGACTTTC.

In this sample, this clonotype turned up a few times. The chain couples TRBV28 to TRBJ2-1, with 10 bases fitting TRBD1. The ends lost 5 bases at V and 9 bases at J; junction bases unmatched: 7. The CDR3 totals 14 residues. CDR1 MDHEN and CDR2 SYDVKM come from the germline V gene. CDR3 residues: CASSRTGTGAEQFF. CDR3 DNA sequence: TGTGCCAGCAGTCGTACCGGGACAGGGGCTGAGCAGTTCTTC.

A few counts support this clonotype. J is TRBJ1-1 and V is TRBV29-1, with a possible D match to TRBD1 (6 bases). CDR1 and CDR2 from the germline V gene are SQVTM and ANQGSEA. The V end was cut by 3 bases, the J end by 1 base, with 9 bases between. CDR3 length equals 13 residues. The CDR3 sequence is CSVDGTPNTEAFF. The CDR3 bases are TGCAGCGTTGACGGGACACCGAACACTGAAGCTTTCTTT.

This clonotype was seen ten or more times. The chain combines TRBV29-1 with TRBJ2-1, with a weak D call TRBD2 (6 bases). Germline assignment: CDR1 SQVTM and CDR2 ANQGSEA. CDR3 length equals 15 residues. V was trimmed by 0 bases and J by 5 bases, leaving 14 bases between them. CDR3 DNA sequence: TGCAGCGTTGAAGATCGGGGGAAGCGCAACAATGAGCAGTTCTTC. Its protein product is CSVEDRGKRNNEQFF.

This clonotype showed up just a few times. V usage is TRBV25-1 and J usage is TRBJ1-1; D ambiguous. Germline V CDR1 and CDR2: MGHDK, SYGVNS. The CDR3 is 8 amino acids. The CDR3 nucleotides read TGTGCGTGTACTGAAGCTTTCTTT. Its translation is CACTEAFF.

The chain recombines TRBV6-2 or TRBV6-3 with TRBJ2-1, with 7 positions matching TRBD2. J lost 7 bases, V lost 6 bases, and 9 bases had no gene match. CDR3 size: 14 residues. Germline V lookup: CDR1 MNHEY, CDR2 SVGEGT. The CDR3 loop is CASSTSGAGNEQFF. As DNA, the CDR3 is TGTGCCAGCAGCACGAGCGGGGCAGGGAATGAGCAGTTCTTC.